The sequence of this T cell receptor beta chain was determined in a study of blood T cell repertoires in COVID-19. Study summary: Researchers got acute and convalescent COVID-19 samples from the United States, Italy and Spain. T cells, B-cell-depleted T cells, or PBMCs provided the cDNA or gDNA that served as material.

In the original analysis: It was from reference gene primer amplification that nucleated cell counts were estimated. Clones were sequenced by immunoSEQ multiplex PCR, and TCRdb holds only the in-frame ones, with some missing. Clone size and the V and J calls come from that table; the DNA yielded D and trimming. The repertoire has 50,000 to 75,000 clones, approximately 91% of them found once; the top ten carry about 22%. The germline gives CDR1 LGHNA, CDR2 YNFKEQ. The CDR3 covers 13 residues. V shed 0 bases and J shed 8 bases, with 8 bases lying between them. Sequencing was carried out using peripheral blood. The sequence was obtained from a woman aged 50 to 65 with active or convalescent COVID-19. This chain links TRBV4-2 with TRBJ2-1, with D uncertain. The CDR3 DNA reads TGTGCCAGCAGCCAAGATGTTCACTATGAGCAGTTCTTC. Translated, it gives CASSQDVHYEQFF.